This T cell receptor beta chain was identified in a study of blood T cell repertoires in COVID-19. Whole-study context: From T cells, B-cell-depleted T cells, or PBMCs came the material, which was cDNA or gDNA.

V lost 6 bases and J lost 9, with 14 bases in between. CDR1 and CDR2 from the germline V gene are LGHNT and FRNRAP. This CDR3 contains 12 residues. Participant ages covered about 18 to 89 years across some 25 US areas. Participant-reported clinical history was the basis for cohort assignment. Either two negative PCRs, clearance, or symptom resolution qualified Cohort 3 donors as recovered. The data were produced by immunoSEQ multiplex PCR, yet TCRdb's version contains in-frame clones alone and is incomplete. Of 330,000 or so clones in the sample, roughly 87% were seen once. This TCR came from a woman younger than 45 who had recovered from COVID-19. V gene TRBV12-5 combines with J gene TRBJ1-1; D is possibly TRBD1 (6 bases). Sequencing input: PBMCs or T cells enriched from blood (not recorded which). This chain's CDR3 is CASGTGSGQAFF. Here the CDR3 DNA reads TGTGCTAGTGGGACAGGATCAGGACAAGCTTTCTTT.